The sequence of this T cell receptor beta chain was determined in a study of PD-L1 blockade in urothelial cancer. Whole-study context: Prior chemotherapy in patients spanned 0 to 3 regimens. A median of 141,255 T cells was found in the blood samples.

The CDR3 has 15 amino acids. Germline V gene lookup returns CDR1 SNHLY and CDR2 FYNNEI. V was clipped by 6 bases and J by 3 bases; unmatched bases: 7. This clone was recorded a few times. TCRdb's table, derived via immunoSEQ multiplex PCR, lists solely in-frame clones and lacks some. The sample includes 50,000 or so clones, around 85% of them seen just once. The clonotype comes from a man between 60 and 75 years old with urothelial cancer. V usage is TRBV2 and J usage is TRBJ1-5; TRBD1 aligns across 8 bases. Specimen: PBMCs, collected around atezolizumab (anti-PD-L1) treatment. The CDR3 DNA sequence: TGTGCCAGCAGCCTGGACAGGGTCCCCAATCAGCCCCAGCATTTT. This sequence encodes CASSLDRVPNQPQHF.